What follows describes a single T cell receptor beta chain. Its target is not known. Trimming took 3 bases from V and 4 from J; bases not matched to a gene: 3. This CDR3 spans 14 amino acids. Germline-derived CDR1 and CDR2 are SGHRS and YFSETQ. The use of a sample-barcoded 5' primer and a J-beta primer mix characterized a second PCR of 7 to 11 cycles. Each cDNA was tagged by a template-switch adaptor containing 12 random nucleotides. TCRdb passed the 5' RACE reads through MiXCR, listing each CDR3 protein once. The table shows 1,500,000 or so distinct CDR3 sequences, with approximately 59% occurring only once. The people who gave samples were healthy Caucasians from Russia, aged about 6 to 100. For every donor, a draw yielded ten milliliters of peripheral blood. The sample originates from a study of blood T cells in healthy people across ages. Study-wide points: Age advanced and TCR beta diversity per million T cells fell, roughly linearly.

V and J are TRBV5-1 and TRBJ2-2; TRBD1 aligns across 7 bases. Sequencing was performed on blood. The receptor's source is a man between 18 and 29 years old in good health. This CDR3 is CASSWAGGTGELFF. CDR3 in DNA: TGCGCCAGCAGCTGGGCAGGGGGCACCGGGGAGCTGTTTTTT.